A single sample gave rise to the 30 T cell receptor beta chains below, sequenced in a study of CD8+ T cells in alopecia areata. Once RNA had been extracted, it was reverse transcribed into cDNA to act as the sequencing template. Assay: immunoSEQ multiplex PCR; the TCRdb copy retains only in-frame clones and omits some. Found here are approximately 150,000 clones, 65% to 75% of them singletons; the top ten hold over 9.5%. The sequencing used CD8+ T cells sorted from blood, collected at week 0. The source is a human donor with alopecia areata.

Only a few counts were recorded for this clone. This rearrangement joins TRBV29-1 to TRBJ2-7, with 10 bases matching TRBD2. CDR3 length: 13 amino acids. With 4 bases clipped from V and 4 bases from J, the junction kept 4 bases outside the gene matches. Germline V lookup: CDR1 SQVTM, CDR2 ANQGSEA. In DNA, the CDR3 is TGCAGCGTTGTACTAGCGGGGATGTACGAGCAGTACTTC. It translates to CSVVLAGMYEQYF.

This clone turned up a few times. The V call is TRBV29-1, the J call TRBJ1-2; 9 nucleotides line up with TRBD1. V lost 4 bases and J lost 2; bases outside the gene matches: 11. From germline, CDR1 is SQVTM and CDR2 ANQGSEA. The CDR3 loop spans 16 amino acids. CDR3 bases: TGCAGCGTTGGTACCGGACACAGGGGGCGCAACTATGGCTACACCTTC. The encoded protein is CSVGTGHRGRNYGYTF.

This clone was counted between two and nine times. This chain connects TRBV10-3 to TRBJ2-3; possibly TRBD2 for D (6 bases). The CDR3 covers 16 residues. Trimming cost V 0 bases and J 2 bases, with 12 bases left between them. Germline lookup yields CDR1 ENHRY and CDR2 SYGVKD. The CDR3 sequence: CAISESTGTVTDTQYF. CDR3 in DNA: TGTGCCATCAGTGAGTCGACGGGGACTGTCACAGATACGCAGTATTTT.

The J gene is TRBJ2-7, the V gene TRBV11-2, with D possibly TRBD1 on 6 matching bases. This CDR3 has 14 amino acids. Germline V lookup: CDR1 SGHAT, CDR2 FQNNGV. V lost 4 bases and J 1 base, leaving 11 bases between the germline ends. The DNA of the CDR3 is TGTGCCAGCAGCTCGGGACACCGATCCTACGAGCAGTACTTC. Residues: CASSSGHRSYEQYF.

V gene TRBV5-1 combines with J gene TRBJ2-7, with TRBD1 identical over 10 bases. This CDR3 comprises 14 residues. Looked up from germline, CDR1 is SGHRS and CDR2 is YFSETQ. J lost 5 bases, V lost 4 bases, and 6 bases had no gene match. The CDR3 region has the DNA TGCGCCAGCAGCCCCGGACAGGGGGTCGACGAGCAGTACTTC. Its translation: CASSPGQGVDEQYF.

The rearrangement uses TRBV30 and TRBJ1-1; the D is unclear. This CDR3 is 12 amino acids long. Trimming removed 2 bases at V and 5 bases at J, with 9 bases between. CDR1 is GTSNPN, CDR2 SVGIG, per germline (reference sequence). Written as DNA, the CDR3 is TGTGCCTGGAGTCCATCGACTACTGAAGCTTTCTTT. Translating it yields CAWSPSTTEAFF.

This chain connects TRBV2 to TRBJ1-4; TRBD1 matches 7 bases. Germline-derived CDR1 and CDR2 are SNHLY and FYNNEI. The CDR3 loop spans 14 amino acids. V trimming: 4 bases; J trimming: 8 bases; junction bases outside the gene matches: 7. CDR3 amino acids: CASSVVQGGEKLFF. Here the CDR3 DNA reads TGTGCCAGCAGTGTTGTCCAGGGGGGGGAAAAACTGTTTTTT.

The rearrangement links TRBV2 to TRBJ2-6; 8 bases are shared with TRBD1. The CDR3 covers 16 residues. V dropped 9 bases and J dropped 0; count of bases not matched to a gene: 7. Germline lookup yields CDR1 SNHLY and CDR2 FYNNEI. In DNA, the CDR3 is TGTGCCAGAGGACAGGGAGTTAACTCTGGGGCCAACGTCCTGACTTTC. Residues: CARGQGVNSGANVLTF.

Here the CDR3 reads CASSRTGLAHEQYF. CDR3 DNA: TGTGCCAGCAGCCGGACGGGACTAGCGCACGAGCAGTACTTC. V usage is TRBV7-9 and J usage is TRBJ2-7, with 10 bases identical to TRBD2. Germline values: CDR1 SEHNR, CDR2 FQNEAQ (reference sequence). The trim removed 5 bases at V and 5 bases at J, leaving 6 bases unmatched. CDR3 size: 14 residues.

The J gene is TRBJ1-6, the V gene TRBV6-5, with TRBD1 identical over 7 bases. The CDR3 spans 14 residues. The V gene's germline CDR1 is MNHEY and CDR2 SVGAGI. Trimming took 6 bases from V and 7 from J; bases not matched to a gene: 6. DNA for the CDR3: TGTGCCAGCAGGGAAGGGGGACAGAATTCACCCCTCCACTTT. It specifies CASREGGQNSPLHF.

This chain uses TRBV29-1 with TRBJ2-7, with 7 bases fitting TRBD1. CDR1 is SQVTM and CDR2 is ANQGSEA in the germline V gene. This CDR3 comprises 13 residues. The ends lost 3 bases at V and 3 bases at J; junction bases unmatched: 5. For the CDR3, the DNA is TGCAGCGTTGACTTACAGGGGAGCTACGAGCAGTACTTC. Protein: CSVDLQGSYEQYF.

V and J are TRBV7-9 and TRBJ2-1, with D possibly matching TRBD2 (6 bases). CDR1 and CDR2 from the germline V gene are SEHNR and FQNEAQ (reference sequence). V was pared by 5 bases and J by 0 bases, with 20 bases between. CDR3 length: 18 residues. DNA for the CDR3: TGTGCCAGCAGCCTCGACGGGGTACTAGCCGACTCCTACAATGAGCAGTTCTTC. Its protein product is CASSLDGVLADSYNEQFF. Drawing the rest from reference TRBV7-9 and TRBJ2-1, the complete variable domain is DTGVSQNPRHKITKRGQNVTFRCDPISEHNRLYWYRQTLGQGPEFLTYFQNEAQLEKSRLLSDRFSAERPKGSFSTLEIQRTEQGDSAMYLCASSLDGVLADSYNEQFFGPGTRLTVL.

V is TRBV11-2 and J is TRBJ2-3, with D perhaps matching TRBD2 (7 bases). With 0 bases removed from V and 6 bases from J, the gap between germline ends came to 19 bases. Germline V gives CDR1 SGHAT, CDR2 FQNNGV. There are 17 residues in the CDR3. The CDR3 bases are TGTGCCAGCAGCTTAGATGGCGGGCGGGGGCCCGGGGATACGCAGTATTTT. The encoded protein is CASSLDGGRGPGDTQYF.

This clone was detected only a few times. The chain has TRBV7-6 and TRBJ2-3; 16 nucleotides match TRBD2. V lost 3 bases to trimming and J lost 2 bases; unmatched junction nucleotides: 5. The CDR3 sequence is 18 residues long. Germline loops: CDR1 SGHVS, CDR2 FNYEAQ. The chain's CDR3 is CASSLGLAGGKNTDTQYF. The CDR3 DNA reads as TGTGCCAGCAGCTTGGGACTAGCGGGGGGGAAAAACACAGATACGCAGTATTTT.

The chain has TRBV19 and TRBJ1-1, with 9 bases matching TRBD1. The CDR3 has 15 amino acids. V lost 5 bases, J lost 1 base, and 5 bases stayed unmatched. Germline V lookup: CDR1 LNHDA, CDR2 SQIVND (reference sequence). CDR3 nucleotide sequence: TGTGCCAGTAGTCTGTACAGGGGGCAGAACACTGAAGCTTTCTTT. This encodes CASSLYRGQNTEAFF.

The genes are TRBV7-9 and TRBJ2-6; perhaps D is TRBD1 or TRBD2 (5 bases each). V lost 5 bases to trimming and J lost 0 bases, with 20 bases between them. Germline CDR1 is SEHNR and CDR2 is FQNEAQ (reference sequence). This CDR3 spans 19 amino acids. CDR3 nucleotide sequence: TGTGCCAGCAGCATCACCTCGGGACGGGGTAACTCTGGGGCCAACGTCCTGACTTTC. Protein product: CASSITSGRGNSGANVLTF.

This clone was seen a few times. The V call is TRBV5-1, the J call TRBJ2-2, with D hard to call. V was trimmed by 4 bases and J by 1 base, leaving 2 bases between them. The CDR3 totals 12 residues. Germline CDR1 reads SGHRS; CDR2 reads YFSETQ. The CDR3 here is CASSGNTGELFF. The CDR3 nucleotides are TGCGCCAGCAGCGGGAACACCGGGGAGCTGTTTTTT.

The gene calls are TRBV28 and TRBJ2-3; D is ambiguous. Germline lookup yields CDR1 MDHEN and CDR2 SYDVKM. The CDR3 runs to 15 residues. V dropped 6 bases and J dropped 1 base, with 14 bases sitting between them. The CDR3 sequence is CASSLENSRTDTQYF. CDR3 in DNA: TGTGCCAGCAGCTTGGAGAATTCTCGCACAGATACGCAGTATTTT. Full variable domain (rest looked up from reference TRBV28 and TRBJ2-3): DVKVTQSSRYLVKRTGEKVFLECVQDMDHENMFWYRQDPGLGLRLIYFSYDVKMKEKGDIPEGYSVSREKKERFSLILESASTNQTSMYLCASSLENSRTDTQYFGPGTRLTVL.

The J gene is TRBJ2-1, the V gene TRBV7-3; no definite D call. V gave up 3 bases and J gave up 0 bases, with 9 bases separating them. CDR1 SGHTA and CDR2 FQGTGA come from the germline V gene. The CDR3 contains 15 residues. The CDR3 protein is CASSFPGPSYNEQFF. For the CDR3, the DNA is TGTGCCAGCAGCTTCCCGGGCCCCTCCTACAATGAGCAGTTCTTC.

Notes on this clone: This sample also contains other DNA sequences that code for the same CDR3. The V call is TRBV6-5, the J call TRBJ2-7, with a tentative D call TRBD2 (5 bases). The V gene lost 2 bases and the J gene lost 1 base, with 6 bases spanning the gap. Germline V gene lookup returns CDR1 MNHEY and CDR2 SVGAGI. The CDR3 has 13 amino acids. For the CDR3, the DNA is TGTGCCAGCAGTTACGGCGGGTCCTACGAGCAGTACTTC. As protein: CASSYGGSYEQYF.

The chain recombines TRBV7-9 with TRBJ1-1; 8 bases line up with TRBD1. Trimming at V came to 4 bases and at J to 2 bases, leaving 9 bases not matched to a gene. The length of the CDR3 is 16 residues. Per the germline V gene, CDR1 is SEHNR and CDR2 is FQNEAQ (reference sequence). Written as DNA, the CDR3 is TGTGCCAGCAGCTCCCGGCGCAGGGGGCGTAACACTGAAGCTTTCTTT. It codes for CASSSRRRGRNTEAFF.

This chain joins TRBV4-1 and TRBJ2-1; D uncertain. This CDR3 region has 15 residues. Germline CDR1 is MGHRA and CDR2 is YSYEKL. V lost 0 bases and J lost 2, with 8 bases in between. The CDR3 loop reads CASSQEHKTYNEQFF. The CDR3 coding sequence is TGCGCCAGCAGCCAAGAGCATAAGACCTACAATGAGCAGTTCTTC.

The chain links TRBV29-1 to TRBJ2-1, with 7 bases matching TRBD1. The CDR3 is 16 residues long. Germline loops: CDR1 SQVTM, CDR2 ANQGSEA. Trimming took 3 bases from V and 6 from J; bases not matched to a gene: 14. The CDR3 sequence is CSVEGLDRARGNEQFF. The CDR3 region has the DNA TGCAGCGTTGAGGGCCTCGACAGGGCCCGGGGCAATGAGCAGTTCTTC.

This chain joins TRBV7-6 and TRBJ2-3; no clear D gene. Trimming shortened V by 4 bases and J by 12 bases, and 11 bases separated the two germline ends. CDR3 length equals 11 residues. Germline CDR1 SGHVS, CDR2 FNYEAQ. The CDR3 DNA is TGTGCCAGCAGCTCTTCGGACCTCCAGTATTTT. Its translation is CASSSSDLQYF.

A note on this clone: A read error may be the cause here, since a much bigger clone is one base away. The V and J genes are TRBV5-1 and TRBJ2-1; D is ambiguous. The germline gives CDR1 SGHRS, CDR2 YFSETQ. The CDR3 sequence is 11 residues long. With 2 bases removed from V and 6 bases from J, the gap between germline ends came to 3 bases. DNA for the CDR3: TGCGCCAGCAGCTTCGGCAATGAGCAGTTCTTC. As protein: CASSFGNEQFF.

The CDR3 coding sequence is TGTGCCAGCAGCGCAGTCCGCCAGCTATTAGGAGCTTTCTTT. It codes for CASSAVRQLLGAFF. The V and J genes are TRBV7-8 and TRBJ1-1; no clear D gene. From germline, CDR1 is SGHVS and CDR2 FQNEAQ. The V gene lost 5 bases and the J gene lost 10 bases, with 20 bases spanning the gap. This CDR3 has 14 amino acids.

This clone was detected only a few times. The chain carries TRBV14 and TRBJ2-2; 7 nucleotides match TRBD1. Trimming cost V 0 bases and J 5 bases; bases outside gene matches: 6. The CDR3 covers 16 residues. Germline CDR1 and CDR2: SGHDN and FVKESK. The CDR3 bases are TGTGCCAGCAGCCAAGAATTGGACAGGCGGACCGGGGAGCTGTTTTTT. Its translation: CASSQELDRRTGELFF.

The DNA for the CDR3 is TGTGCCAGCAGCCAGACTAGTAGAGGTGAGCAGTTCTTC. Amino acids: CASSQTSRGEQFF. The chain employs TRBV7-2 and TRBJ2-1; TRBD2 is a possible D gene (6 bases). V was pared by 5 bases and J by 9 bases, with 14 bases between. The germline V gene has CDR1 SGHTA and CDR2 FQGNSA. The CDR3 runs to 13 residues.

This clone was seen a handful of times. The gene calls are TRBV13 and TRBJ1-2; 10 bases fit TRBD1. The ends lost 5 bases at V and 3 bases at J; junction bases unmatched: 9. Germline V gene data show CDR1 as PRHDT and CDR2 as FYEKMQ (reference sequence). The CDR3 length is 16 residues. The DNA for the CDR3 is TGTGCCAGCAGCGCACGTCCCGGGACAGGGGACTATGGCTACACCTTC. Protein: CASSARPGTGDYGYTF.

This sequence joins TRBV4-1 and TRBJ2-5; D gene ambiguous. The CDR3 loop spans 15 amino acids. Looked up from germline, CDR1 is MGHRA and CDR2 is YSYEKL. Between the trimmed V and J ends, which lost 0 bases and 1 base, there was a span of 9 bases. The CDR3 loop is CASSQDWHRQETQYF. The CDR3 bases are TGCGCCAGCAGCCAAGATTGGCATCGCCAAGAGACCCAGTACTTC.